A single count supports the clone carrying this T cell receptor (beta chain). The source of the sample is a study of T cell changes during pregnancy in multiple sclerosis. TCRdb's table, derived via immunoSEQ multiplex PCR, lists solely in-frame clones and lacks some. This table has about 65,000 clones, 85% to 95% appearing once. From germline, CDR1 is SGHDN and CDR2 FVKESK. CDR3 length equals 16 residues. V lost 0 bases and J lost 1, with 12 bases in between. The V gene is TRBV14, the J gene TRBJ1-1, with D tentatively TRBD1 (5 bases). The source is a female donor in good health, enrolled as a control in a pregnancy study. Sequenced material: CD8+ T cells from peripheral blood mononuclear cells, taken in the third trimester of pregnancy. The CDR3 reads CASSQDFGQGNTEAFF. The CDR3 DNA is TGTGCCAGCAGCCAAGATTTCGGACAAGGGAACACTGAAGCTTTCTTT.